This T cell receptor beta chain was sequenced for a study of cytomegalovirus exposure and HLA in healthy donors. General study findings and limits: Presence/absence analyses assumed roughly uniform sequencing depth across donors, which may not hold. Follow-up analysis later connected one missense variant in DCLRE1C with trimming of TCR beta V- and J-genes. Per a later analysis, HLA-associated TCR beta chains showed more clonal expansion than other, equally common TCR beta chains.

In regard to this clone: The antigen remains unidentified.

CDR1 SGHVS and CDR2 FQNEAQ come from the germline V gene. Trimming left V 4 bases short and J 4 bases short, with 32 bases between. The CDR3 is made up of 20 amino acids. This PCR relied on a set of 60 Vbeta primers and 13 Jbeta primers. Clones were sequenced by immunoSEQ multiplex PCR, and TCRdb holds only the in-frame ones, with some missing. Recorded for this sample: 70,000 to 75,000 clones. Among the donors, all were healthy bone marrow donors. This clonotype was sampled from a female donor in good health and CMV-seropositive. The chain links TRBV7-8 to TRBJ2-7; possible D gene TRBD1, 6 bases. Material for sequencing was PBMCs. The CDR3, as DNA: TGTGCCAGCAGCTCTAGTAGTGTACCACAGGGCTATCGAGAACAGTACGAGCAGTACTTC. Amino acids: CASSSSSVPQGYREQYEQYF.